A single T cell receptor beta chain is shown here with its context. The antigen is undetermined. Given a much more abundant clone one base away, this may be a read error. Diagnoses were made from clinical symptoms, serum measures (thyroxine and TRAb), thyroid ultrasound and orbital computed tomography. The authors obtained PBMCs from more than 9.5 ml of fresh peripheral blood. The data derive from a study of T cells in Graves' hyperthyroidism and ophthalmopathy. The source material, RNA transcripts, was used to amplify TCR beta CDR3 regions. HTBI primers drove first-round RT-PCR of the TCR CDR3. Each CDR3 protein gets one entry after TCRdb re-called the multiplex PCR reads with MiXCR. Of 690,000 or so distinct CDR3 sequences in the sample, 18% were seen once. Germline lookup yields CDR1 MNHNS and CDR2 SASEGT. V shed 4 bases and J shed 6 bases, with 15 bases lying between them. The CDR3 has 14 amino acids.

Study-wide findings and caveats: Separating ophthalmopathy from stable hyperthyroidism was achieved by a 13 V-J model.

This clonotype was sampled from a woman in her forties or fifties with Graves' hyperthyroidism that later progressed to Graves' ophthalmopathy. The genes are TRBV6-1 and TRBJ1-2; D is possibly TRBD1 (5 bases). Sequencing was done on a sample of blood. In nucleotides, the CDR3 is TGTGCCAGCAGTGTGGTTAACGGGGCGGATGGCTACACCTTC. Its protein is CASSVVNGADGYTF.